This T cell receptor beta chain was retrieved from a study of cytomegalovirus exposure and HLA in healthy donors. At the level of the study: The same platform as the approximately 730 first-cohort repertoires was used for the 100 to 150 validation repertoires, a later analysis reported. Points from the study as a whole: In vitro assays verified that three CMV-associated chains recognized CMV antigens specifically.

This clone was recorded once. The antigen remains unidentified. The protocol was immunoSEQ multiplex PCR, while the TCRdb copy is restricted to in-frame clones and leaves out a portion. The table lists around 160,000 clones, under 95% of them singletons, with 3% to 3.5% in the top ten. Trimming left V 0 bases short and J 2 bases short, with 13 bases between. The germline CDR1 and CDR2 sequences are SGDLS and YYNGEE. The CDR3 length is 16 residues. The donors were part of the validation cohort of roughly 130 subjects. That cohort was separate from the first cohort, which comprised 550 to 750 subjects. The clonotype originates from a woman in her late teens or twenties in good health and CMV-seropositive. The chain combines TRBV9 with TRBJ2-3; TRBD1 might be the D (6 bases). The sample was PBMCs. CDR3 sequence: CASSVGGGHITDTQYF. DNA of the CDR3: TGTGCCAGCAGCGTAGGAGGGGGTCATATCACAGATACGCAGTATTTT.